This T cell receptor beta chain was recorded in a study of Graves' ophthalmopathy and Graves' hyperthyroidism. Study summary: No progression to ophthalmopathy over 18 months defined stable hyperthyroidism.

Among the exclusions were patients with other autoimmune diseases, uncontrolled infections, pregnancy or lactation. Orbital computed tomography, together with clinical symptoms, serum thyroxine, TRAb and thyroid ultrasound, was used for diagnosis. The length of the CDR3 is 14 residues. With V trimmed by 4 bases and J by 4 bases, 6 bases remained unmatched. The germline V gene encodes CDR1 DFQATT and CDR2 SNEGSKA (reference sequence). This clonotype was seen many times. The antigen is not known. The study, taken as a whole, reports: Blood also harbored most expanded thyroid clonotypes above 0.001 frequency.

Amplified TCR beta CDR3 regions were obtained using RNA transcripts as template. First-round RT-PCR employed HTBI primers, with a second-round multiplex PCR after it. TCRdb used MiXCR to reprocess the multiplex PCR reads, holding one entry per CDR3 protein. This sample has a few hundred thousand distinct CDR3 sequences, with about 35% found just once. Sequencing was carried out using peripheral blood or thyroid tissue (not recorded which). The chain employs TRBV20-1 and TRBJ1-3; 8 nucleotides line up with TRBD1. The TCR was taken from an adult man with Graves' hyperthyroidism. CDR3 in DNA: TGCAGTGCTACCGACAGGGGAATCGGAAACACCATATATTTT. Translated, it gives CSATDRGIGNTIYF.